A selection of T cell receptor beta chains follows, all from one sample in a study of OX40 agonist ivuxolimab in advanced cancers. Only in-frame clones appear in the TCRdb table, and some are missing; sequencing was by immunoSEQ multiplex PCR. The sample shows roughly 72,000 clones, roughly 80% of them seen only once. Specimen: CD4+ or CD8+ T cells sorted from blood, collected in a trial of the OX40 agonist ivuxolimab. The receptors shown here come from an adult with an advanced solid tumor such as melanoma, head and neck, liver or kidney cancer. Both conserved end residues are part of each CDR3. The order of the fields is clone size, D gene, V gene, J gene, CDR3 protein, CDR3 DNA. D genes are given only for firm matches. Expanded clones are given a class, and other clones once, few, many or no size at all.

clone_size: -; d_call: -; v_call: TRBV5-1; j_call: TRBJ1-1; cdr3_aa: CASSLEPQNTEAFF; cdr3_nt: TGCGCCAGCAGCTTGGAGCCACAGAACACTGAAGCTTTCTTT
clone_size: -; d_call: -; v_call: TRBV4-1; j_call: TRBJ2-6; cdr3_aa: CASSLQTSSGANVLTF; cdr3_nt: TGCGCCAGCAGCCTACAAACCAGCTCTGGGGCCAACGTCCTGACTTTC
clone_size: -; d_call: TRBD2; v_call: TRBV11-2; j_call: TRBJ2-1; cdr3_aa: CASSFRLLGREGKGEQFF; cdr3_nt: TGTGCCAGCAGCTTTCGGCTCCTGGGTCGGGAGGGGAAAGGTGAGCAGTTCTTC
clone_size: -; d_call: -; v_call: TRBV18; j_call: TRBJ1-4; cdr3_aa: CASSPGQPNEKLFF; cdr3_nt: TGTGCCAGCTCACCGGGACAACCAAATGAAAAACTGTTTTTT
clone_size: -; d_call: -; v_call: TRBV18; j_call: TRBJ1-1; cdr3_aa: CASSPYTGLNTEAFF; cdr3_nt: TGTGCCAGCTCACCCTATACAGGGTTGAACACTGAAGCTTTCTTT
clone_size: -; d_call: TRBD2; v_call: TRBV7-8; j_call: TRBJ2-7; cdr3_aa: CASRRRQLELAGALNEQYF; cdr3_nt: TGTGCCAGCAGACGAAGACAGCTAGAACTAGCGGGAGCTCTTAACGAGCAGTACTTC
clone_size: -; d_call: -; v_call: TRBV10-1; j_call: TRBJ1-2; cdr3_aa: CASSEYRTYGYTF; cdr3_nt: TGCGCCAGCAGTGAGTACAGGACCTATGGCTACACCTTC
clone_size: few; d_call: TRBD1; v_call: TRBV7-9; j_call: TRBJ1-5; cdr3_aa: CASSLGDRDGRPQHF; cdr3_nt: TGTGCCAGCAGCTTAGGAGACAGGGACGGCCGGCCCCAGCATTTT
clone_size: -; d_call: -; v_call: TRBV19; j_call: TRBJ2-5; cdr3_aa: CASHKGRVGEETQYF; cdr3_nt: TGTGCCAGCCATAAGGGGCGGGTTGGTGAGGAGACCCAGTACTTC
clone_size: -; d_call: TRBD1; v_call: TRBV5-6; j_call: TRBJ2-1; cdr3_aa: CASSSRQGAYYNEQFF; cdr3_nt: TGTGCCAGCAGCTCCCGACAGGGAGCCTACTACAATGAGCAGTTCTTC
clone_size: -; d_call: -; v_call: TRBV7-8; j_call: TRBJ1-2; cdr3_aa: CASSLGSSRANYGYTF; cdr3_nt: TGTGCCAGCAGCTTAGGATCCAGTCGTGCAAACTATGGCTACACCTTC
clone_size: -; d_call: -; v_call: TRBV4-3; j_call: TRBJ1-1; cdr3_aa: CASSQYQLAVSEAFF; cdr3_nt: TGCGCCAGCAGCCAGTATCAATTGGCGGTTTCTGAAGCTTTCTTT
clone_size: -; d_call: -; v_call: TRBV2; j_call: TRBJ1-1; cdr3_aa: CASSGQAAAEAFF; cdr3_nt: TGTGCCAGCAGTGGACAGGCGGCCGCTGAAGCTTTCTTT
clone_size: -; d_call: -; v_call: TRBV29-1; j_call: TRBJ1-3; cdr3_aa: CSGQVVSGNTIYF; cdr3_nt: TGCAGCGGCCAGGTAGTCTCTGGAAACACCATATATTTT
clone_size: -; d_call: TRBD2; v_call: TRBV11-2; j_call: TRBJ2-5; cdr3_aa: CASSFASGGAGRETQYF; cdr3_nt: TGTGCCAGCAGCTTCGCTAGCGGGGGGGCTGGGAGAGAGACCCAGTACTTC
clone_size: -; d_call: -; v_call: TRBV7-3; j_call: TRBJ1-2; cdr3_aa: CASSLDNSYGYTF; cdr3_nt: TGTGCCAGCAGCTTAGACAACAGCTATGGCTACACCTTC
clone_size: -; d_call: -; v_call: TRBV6-1; j_call: TRBJ1-5; cdr3_aa: CASRGVRGNHQPQHF; cdr3_nt: TGTGCCAGCAGGGGGGTTAGGGGGAATCATCAGCCCCAGCATTTT
clone_size: few; d_call: -; v_call: TRBV6-5; j_call: TRBJ1-3; cdr3_aa: CASSPGPYTIYF; cdr3_nt: TGTGCCAGCAGTCCAGGCCCATACACCATATATTTT
clone_size: -; d_call: -; v_call: TRBV7-2; j_call: TRBJ1-6; cdr3_aa: CASSLYDGIWAPLHF; cdr3_nt: TGTGCCAGCAGCTTGTATGACGGGATCTGGGCACCCCTCCACTTT
clone_size: -; d_call: -; v_call: TRBV9; j_call: TRBJ2-7; cdr3_aa: CASSVGGATYEQYF; cdr3_nt: TGTGCCAGCAGCGTAGGCGGGGCCACCTACGAGCAGTACTTC
clone_size: -; d_call: TRBD1; v_call: TRBV7-2; j_call: TRBJ1-1; cdr3_aa: CASSITGEQEAFF; cdr3_nt: TGTGCCAGCAGCATTACAGGGGAACAGGAAGCTTTCTTT
clone_size: once; d_call: -; v_call: TRBV9; j_call: TRBJ2-5; cdr3_aa: CASSSGGGRETQYF; cdr3_nt: TGTGCCAGCAGCTCCGGCGGAGGGCGAGAGACCCAGTACTTC
clone_size: many; d_call: -; v_call: TRBV5-1; j_call: TRBJ2-1; cdr3_aa: CASSLEMGSYNEQFF; cdr3_nt: TGCGCCAGCAGCTTAGAGATGGGCTCCTACAATGAGCAGTTCTTC
clone_size: -; d_call: -; v_call: TRBV6-1; j_call: TRBJ1-5; cdr3_aa: CASSEARPRQPQHF; cdr3_nt: TGTGCCAGCAGTGAAGCGCGTCCTCGGCAGCCCCAGCATTTT
clone_size: -; d_call: -; v_call: TRBV7-6; j_call: TRBJ2-7; cdr3_aa: CASSLQGMGEQYF; cdr3_nt: TGTGCCAGCAGCTTACAGGGGATGGGCGAGCAGTACTTC
clone_size: -; d_call: -; v_call: TRBV6-5; j_call: TRBJ2-7; cdr3_aa: CASSYWAGQSVEQYF; cdr3_nt: TGTGCCAGCAGTTACTGGGCAGGACAAAGTGTCGAGCAGTACTTC
clone_size: -; d_call: -; v_call: TRBV5-6; j_call: TRBJ2-7; cdr3_aa: CASSFPGYHEQYF; cdr3_nt: TGTGCCAGCAGCTTTCCCGGGTACCACGAGCAGTACTTC
clone_size: -; d_call: -; v_call: TRBV6-5; j_call: TRBJ2-1; cdr3_aa: CASSYREYGVEFF; cdr3_nt: TGTGCCAGCAGTTACCGGGAGTACGGGGTGGAGTTCTTC
clone_size: -; d_call: TRBD1; v_call: TRBV5-4; j_call: TRBJ1-1; cdr3_aa: CASSSDRKMNTEAFF; cdr3_nt: TGTGCCAGCAGCTCGGACAGGAAGATGAACACTGAAGCTTTCTTT
clone_size: -; d_call: -; v_call: TRBV11-1; j_call: TRBJ1-1; cdr3_aa: CASSLAWGGTEAFF; cdr3_nt: TGTGCCAGCAGCTTAGCGTGGGGGGGCACTGAAGCTTTCTTT
clone_size: -; d_call: -; v_call: TRBV27; j_call: TRBJ2-3; cdr3_aa: CASTAFTDTQYF; cdr3_nt: TGTGCCAGCACCGCTTTCACAGATACGCAGTATTTT
clone_size: -; d_call: -; v_call: TRBV19; j_call: TRBJ2-3; cdr3_aa: CASSIGEQVDTQYF; cdr3_nt: TGTGCCAGTAGTATAGGGGAGCAGGTAGATACGCAGTATTTT
clone_size: -; d_call: -; v_call: TRBV6-1; j_call: TRBJ1-1; cdr3_aa: CASSVRENTEAFF; cdr3_nt: TGTGCCAGCAGTGTAAGAGAGAACACTGAAGCTTTCTTT